One sample yielded the 18 T cell receptor beta chains listed below, sequenced in a study of blood T cell repertoires in COVID-19. Sequenced by immunoSEQ multiplex PCR; TCRdb stores in-frame clones only, minus some. The sample records around 320,000 clones, around 87% being singletons. Sequenced: PBMCs or T cells enriched from blood (not recorded which). These receptors all come from a young woman with acute COVID-19.

The table lists this clone with a count of one. The J gene is TRBJ1-3, the V gene TRBV15, with unresolved D. The CDR3 length is 14 residues. CDR1 is LNHNV, CDR2 YYDKDF, per germline (reference sequence). V lost 1 base, J lost 4 bases, and 8 bases lay in between. The CDR3 coding sequence is TGTGCCACCAGCAGAGGGGAGGGCGGAAACACCATATATTTT. This gives the protein CATSRGEGGNTIYF.

The CDR3 sequence: CASSLRAAGGGTDTQYF. The CDR3 DNA reads as TGTGCCAGCAGCCTCCGAGCGGCGGGAGGGGGCACAGATACGCAGTATTTT. V and J are TRBV3-1 (or the pseudogene TRBV3-2) and TRBJ2-3; TRBD2 aligns across 9 bases. V shed 4 bases and J 1 base; nucleotides not matched to a gene: 9. Germline V gene lookup returns CDR1 LGHDT and CDR2 YNNKEL (reference sequence). The CDR3 consists of 17 residues.

The CDR3 bases are TGTGCCAGCAGAAACCGGGACAGGGAGAGTCTGAACACTGAAGCTTTCTTT. Protein: CASRNRDRESLNTEAFF. This rearrangement joins TRBV3-1 (or the pseudogene TRBV3-2) to TRBJ1-1; TRBD1 matches 9 bases. The V and J ends lost 6 bases and 0 bases, in that order; junction bases with no gene match: 11. The V gene's germline CDR1 is LGHDT and CDR2 YNNKEL (reference sequence). The CDR3 has 17 residues.

Remarks on this clone: Other nucleotide sequences in the sample specify the same CDR3. CDR3 bases: TGTGCCAGCAGCGTCGGACAGGTCTCCTACGAGCAGTACTTC. This encodes CASSVGQVSYEQYF. The chain couples TRBV9 to TRBJ2-7; TRBD1 matches 7 bases. J lost 0 bases, V lost 2 bases, and 2 bases had no gene match. Germline CDR1 SGDLS, CDR2 YYNGEE. The CDR3 covers 14 residues.

Here the CDR3 DNA reads TGTGCCAGCAGTGAGAGACTAGCCTACGAGCAGTACTTC. Translated: CASSERLAYEQYF. This chain uses TRBV25-1 with TRBJ2-7; possibly TRBD2 for D (6 bases). This CDR3 comprises 13 residues. Germline values: CDR1 MGHDK, CDR2 SYGVNS. The V end was cut by 3 bases, the J end by 2 bases, with 8 bases between.

This rearrangement joins TRBV24-1 to TRBJ2-3, with D perhaps TRBD2 (6 bases). Germline lookup yields CDR1 KGHDR and CDR2 SFDVKD. The CDR3 has 16 residues. With 3 bases removed from V and 1 base from J, the gap between germline ends came to 13 bases. The chain's CDR3 is CATSDITSSRTDTQYF. In DNA form, the CDR3 reads TGTGCCACCAGTGATATAACTAGCTCCCGCACAGATACGCAGTATTTT.

V and J are TRBV29-1 and TRBJ1-1, with D tentatively TRBD1 (5 bases). V gave up 6 bases and J gave up 4 bases, with 18 bases separating them. Germline V gene sequence: CDR1 SQVTM, CDR2 ANQGSEA. This CDR3 region has 14 residues. CDR3 DNA sequence: TGCAGCGTCACTACAGGTGCGACGGCCACTGAAGCTTTCTTT. Amino acid sequence: CSVTTGATATEAFF. The full variable domain, rest sourced from reference TRBV29-1 and TRBJ1-1, is SAVISQKPSRDICQRGTSLTIQCQVDSQVTMMFWYRQQPGQSLTLIATANQGSEATYESGFVIDKFPISRPNLTFSTLTVSNMSPEDSSIYLCSVTTGATATEAFFGQGTRLTVV.

The rearrangement joins TRBV7-9 to TRBJ2-7, with a weak D call TRBD2 (5 bases). Looked up from germline, CDR1 is SEHNR and CDR2 is FQNEAQ (reference sequence). This CDR3 comprises 12 residues. Trimming stripped 5 bases from V and 3 bases from J, with 8 bases between. For the CDR3, the DNA is TGTGCCAGCAGCATCCGGGGCTACGAGCAGTACTTC. Protein product: CASSIRGYEQYF.

The chain combines TRBV19 with TRBJ1-4; TRBD1 is a possible D gene (5 bases). V was trimmed by 10 bases and J by 8 bases, leaving 17 bases between them. From germline, CDR1 is LNHDA and CDR2 SQIVND (reference sequence). The CDR3 consists of 13 residues. CDR3 residues: CATARGVGEKLFF. In nucleotides, the CDR3 is TGTGCCACCGCCCGGGGGGTTGGGGAAAAACTGTTTTTT.

The J gene is TRBJ2-2, the V gene TRBV19; D is perhaps TRBD1 (6 bases). The length of the CDR3 is 16 residues. In germline, CDR1 is LNHDA, CDR2 SQIVND (reference sequence). Trimming left V 7 bases short and J 5 bases short, with 20 bases between. The CDR3 loop is CASTRRTALVTGELFF. CDR3 DNA: TGTGCCAGTACCCGACGGACAGCCCTCGTTACCGGGGAGCTGTTTTTT.

V and J are TRBV2 and TRBJ1-4; D is ambiguous. The CDR3 has 14 amino acids. The germline gives CDR1 SNHLY, CDR2 FYNNEI. Trimming cost V 4 bases and J 2 bases, with 8 bases left between them. The CDR3: CASSAGPTNEKLFF. In nucleotides, the CDR3 is TGTGCCAGCAGTGCTGGGCCTACTAATGAAAAACTGTTTTTT.

V gene TRBV6-1 combines with J gene TRBJ1-2; 9 bases are a match to TRBD1. The V segment lost 3 bases and the J segment 4 bases; nucleotides outside the gene matches: 6. The CDR3 is 15 amino acids. CDR1 is MNHNS, CDR2 SASEGT, per germline. CDR3: CASSEGTGWGYGYTF. CDR3 bases: TGTGCCAGCAGTGAGGGGACAGGGTGGGGCTATGGCTACACCTTC.

The CDR3 region is CASSVLAGEVKNIQYF. CDR3 DNA: TGTGCCAGCAGCGTTCTAGCGGGAGAGGTCAAAAACATTCAGTACTTC. The chain links TRBV13 to TRBJ2-4; 10 bases align to TRBD2. The V and J ends lost 5 bases and 3 bases, in that order; junction bases with no gene match: 7. CDR3 length: 16 residues. Germline V gives CDR1 PRHDT, CDR2 FYEKMQ (reference sequence).

The CDR3 coding sequence is TGCAGCGTTCGCTCCGCCGGGACAGCTGGAAACACCATATATTTT. Protein sequence: CSVRSAGTAGNTIYF. The V gene is TRBV29-1, the J gene TRBJ1-3; 7 nucleotides line up with TRBD1. The CDR3 consists of 15 residues. Germline loops: CDR1 SQVTM, CDR2 ANQGSEA. Losses at the gene ends were 5 bases for V and 2 bases for J; bases not matched to a gene: 9.

V usage is TRBV28 and J usage is TRBJ1-2; D perhaps matches TRBD1 (6 bases). The germline gives CDR1 MDHEN, CDR2 SYDVKM. This CDR3 spans 16 amino acids. Trimming removed 6 bases from V and 1 base from J, with 18 bases in between. Here the CDR3 DNA reads TGTGCCAGCAGCTCCTTGGACAGCCAAGATAACTATGGCTACACCTTC. This translates into CASSSLDSQDNYGYTF.

This chain uses TRBV19 with TRBJ1-1, with a tentative D call TRBD1 (5 bases). From germline, CDR1 is LNHDA and CDR2 SQIVND (reference sequence). Trimming shortened V by 4 bases and J by 2 bases, and 8 bases separated the two germline ends. The CDR3 runs 13 residues. This CDR3 is CASSRRTNTEAFF. CDR3 in DNA: TGTGCCAGTAGTAGAAGGACAAACACTGAAGCTTTCTTT.

The rearrangement uses TRBV5-6 and TRBJ2-1; TRBD2 might be the D (6 bases). V lost 3 bases and J 6 bases, leaving 16 bases between the germline ends. CDR1 and CDR2 from the germline V gene are SGHDT and YYEEEE. The CDR3 has 15 residues. The CDR3 here is CASSSIPGLINEQFF. DNA of the CDR3: TGTGCCAGCAGCTCAATCCCGGGACTGATCAATGAGCAGTTCTTC.

The V and J genes are TRBV10-3 and TRBJ1-1, with D hard to call. CDR3 size: 14 residues. Germline V gene sequence: CDR1 ENHRY, CDR2 SYGVKD. The V end was cut by 6 bases, the J end by 2 bases, with 13 bases between. The CDR3 DNA sequence: TGTGCCATCAGAAGAATGGGCCCTAACACTGAAGCTTTCTTT. The encoded protein is CAIRRMGPNTEAFF.